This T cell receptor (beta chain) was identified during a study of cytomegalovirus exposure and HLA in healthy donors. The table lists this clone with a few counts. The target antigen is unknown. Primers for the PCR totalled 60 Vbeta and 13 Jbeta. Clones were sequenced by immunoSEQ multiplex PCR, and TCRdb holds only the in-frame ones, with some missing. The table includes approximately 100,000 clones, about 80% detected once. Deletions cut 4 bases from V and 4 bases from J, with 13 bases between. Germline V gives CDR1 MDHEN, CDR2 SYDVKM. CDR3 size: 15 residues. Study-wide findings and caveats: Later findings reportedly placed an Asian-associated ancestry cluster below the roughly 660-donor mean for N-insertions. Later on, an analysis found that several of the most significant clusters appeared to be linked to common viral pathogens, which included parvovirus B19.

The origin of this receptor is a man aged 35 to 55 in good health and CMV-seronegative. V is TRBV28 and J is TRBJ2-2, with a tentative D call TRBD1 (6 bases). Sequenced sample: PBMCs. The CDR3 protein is CASSWAGDGTGELFF. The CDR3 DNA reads TGTGCCAGCAGTTGGGCAGGGGACGGCACCGGGGAGCTGTTTTTT.